Listed here are 9 T cell receptor beta chains from one sample, sequenced in a study of blood T cell repertoires in COVID-19. TCRdb's copy holds only in-frame clones and misses some; the assay was immunoSEQ multiplex PCR. Of 250,000 to 350,000 clones in the sample, 70% to 90% were seen once. Sequencing input: PBMCs or T cells enriched from blood (not recorded which). All receptors derive from a woman aged 30 to 39 who had recovered from COVID-19.

The chain uses TRBV30 and TRBJ1-2; TRBD1 aligns across 7 bases. The V gene end was trimmed by 0 bases and the J gene end by 6 bases; junction bases not matched to a gene: 7. The CDR3 length is 14 residues. Germline CDR1 is GTSNPN and CDR2 is SVGIG (reference sequence). The CDR3 sequence: CAWSVRQGGNGYTF. The CDR3 coding sequence is TGTGCCTGGAGTGTACGGCAGGGGGGAAATGGCTACACCTTC.

The chain has TRBV19 and TRBJ1-5; the match to TRBD1 covers 10 bases. The junction had 9 bases not matched to a gene; V was cut back by 1 base and J by 9 bases. This CDR3 has 16 amino acids. The germline V gene has CDR1 LNHDA and CDR2 SQIVND (reference sequence). This chain's CDR3 is CASSIVRQGAGGPQHF. CDR3 coding DNA: TGTGCCAGTAGTATAGTCCGACAGGGGGCCGGTGGGCCCCAGCATTTT.

V gene TRBV12-3 or TRBV12-4 combines with J gene TRBJ2-1; no definite D call. The CDR3 totals 13 residues. V gave up 3 bases and J gave up 15 bases, with 18 bases separating them. The CDR3 DNA follows: TGTGCCAGCAGTTTCCAGCGAATAGAACTGTCGTTCTTC. Its translation: CASSFQRIELSFF.

The V and J genes are TRBV6-5 and TRBJ1-1; no definite D call. Germline V gene sequence: CDR1 MNHEY, CDR2 SVGAGI. The ends were cut back, 1 base at V and 0 bases at J, with 9 bases in the middle. This CDR3 contains 15 residues. The CDR3 spells CASSYLPAMNTEAFF. The CDR3 DNA follows: TGTGCCAGCAGTTACTTACCCGCTATGAACACTGAAGCTTTCTTT.

V is TRBV7-2 and J is TRBJ1-2, with 9 bases aligning to TRBD1. CDR1 SGHTA and CDR2 FQGNSA come from the germline V gene. This CDR3 has 13 amino acids. With 4 bases clipped from V and 12 bases from J, the junction kept 9 bases outside the gene matches. The CDR3 region is CASSSMNRGPNTF. Written as DNA, the CDR3 is TGTGCCAGCAGCTCAATGAACAGGGGGCCCAACACCTTC.

The chain has TRBV19 and TRBJ1-2; no definite D call. Trimming took 7 bases from V and 1 from J, leaving 16 bases between them. CDR1 and CDR2 (germline): LNHDA, SQIVND (reference sequence). The CDR3 covers 15 residues. CDR3 region: CASTSVSAGNYGYTF. As DNA, the CDR3 is TGTGCCAGTACGAGCGTCTCTGCGGGTAACTATGGCTACACCTTC.

Remarks on this clone: This specimen includes other DNA sequences encoding the same CDR3. The rearrangement joins TRBV6-5 to TRBJ1-1, with D unclear. There are 13 residues in the CDR3. Trimming took off 3 bases at V and 0 bases at J, with 5 bases between the two ends. The V gene's germline CDR1 is MNHEY and CDR2 SVGAGI. The CDR3 sequence is CASSYSVNTEAFF. The CDR3 nucleotides read TGTGCCAGCAGTTATTCCGTGAACACTGAAGCTTTCTTT.

This rearrangement joins TRBV7-2 to TRBJ1-3, with TRBD1 matching 7 bases. The V gene's germline CDR1 is SGHTA and CDR2 FQGNSA. The CDR3 has 18 residues. The V segment lost 5 bases and the J segment 4 bases; nucleotides outside the gene matches: 17. CDR3 region: CASSPGGYGGSSGNTIYF. CDR3 in DNA: TGTGCCAGCAGCCCAGGGGGGTATGGGGGGAGTTCGGGAAACACCATATATTTT.

This chain uses TRBV13 with TRBJ1-4; 8 bases are shared with TRBD1. The CDR3 runs 15 residues. Germline assignment: CDR1 PRHDT and CDR2 FYEKMQ (reference sequence). After removal of 5 bases from V and 7 bases from J, the junction contained 9 bases not matched to a gene. In DNA, the CDR3 is TGTGCCAGCAGCCCTTCTCAGGGGGCCATTGAAAAACTGTTTTTT. Its translation: CASSPSQGAIEKLFF.